These 27 T cell receptor beta chains were all obtained from the same sample, sequenced in a study of blood T cell repertoires in COVID-19. The method was immunoSEQ multiplex PCR; TCRdb's version includes in-frame clones alone and lacks a portion of them. The sample contains about 83,000 clones, about 86% of which appear only once. The source material was peripheral blood. These receptors came from a woman over 75 in a cohort sampled during active or convalescent COVID-19.

For this clone: A junction boundary mismatches the germline segment, possibly from a read error. The genes are TRBV7-7 and TRBJ2-7; tentatively, D is TRBD2 (6 bases). CDR3 size: 13 residues. Germline loops: CDR1 SSHAT, CDR2 FNYEAQ (reference sequence). CDR3 sequence: CASSRDFGYEQYF. The CDR3 DNA reads as TGTGCTAGCAGCAGGGACTTCGGCTACGAGCAGTACTTC.

The chain joins TRBV10-3 to TRBJ2-3; 9 nucleotides match TRBD2. In germline, CDR1 is ENHRY, CDR2 SYGVKD. The V gene end was trimmed by 6 bases and the J gene end by 6 bases; junction bases not matched to a gene: 4. CDR3 length: 13 residues. The CDR3 here is CAISVSGRDTQYF. CDR3 DNA sequence: TGTGCCATCAGCGTAAGCGGGAGGGATACGCAGTATTTT.

The J gene is TRBJ2-3, the V gene TRBV9; 8 bases map to TRBD2. Germline CDR1 is SGDLS and CDR2 is YYNGEE. CDR3 length: 22 amino acids. Unmatched junction bases numbered 27, after V lost 4 bases and J lost 2 bases. The CDR3 sequence: CASSPTIGLAGRERRVTDTQYF. The CDR3, as DNA: TGTGCCAGCAGCCCGACGATAGGATTAGCGGGGCGGGAGCGTCGTGTCACAGATACGCAGTATTTT.

The chain uses TRBV5-1 and TRBJ2-2; tentatively, D is TRBD1 (5 bases). Germline V gene data show CDR1 as SGHRS and CDR2 as YFSETQ. The CDR3 totals 16 residues. V lost 2 bases, J lost 2 bases, and 13 bases lay in between. The CDR3 loop is CASSFRTSGNTGELFF. CDR3 nucleotides: TGCGCCAGCAGCTTCAGGACATCAGGCAACACCGGGGAGCTGTTTTTT.

This clone showed up just a few times. The chain uses TRBV7-9 and TRBJ1-1, with D perhaps matching TRBD1 (6 bases). This CDR3 contains 16 residues. V gave up 5 bases and J gave up 0 bases, with 16 bases separating them. Germline CDR1 and CDR2: SEHNR and FQNEAQ (reference sequence). The CDR3 spells CASSPVGAGMNTEAFF. DNA for the CDR3: TGTGCCAGCAGCCCCGTGGGGGCCGGCATGAACACTGAAGCTTTCTTT.

The gene calls are TRBV11-3 and TRBJ1-5; no firm D call. V was shortened by 0 bases and J by 7 bases, with 7 bases between the two germline ends. The CDR3 sequence is 13 residues long. Germline V gene sequence: CDR1 SGHNT, CDR2 YENEEA. This CDR3 reads CASSLDAGQPQHF. Written as DNA, the CDR3 is TGTGCCAGCAGCTTAGATGCGGGCCAGCCCCAGCATTTT.

CDR3 region: CASSRQLGENTEAFF. CDR3 in DNA: TGTGCCAGCAGTCGGCAGCTAGGAGAGAACACTGAAGCTTTCTTT. The chain recombines TRBV27 with TRBJ1-1; unclear D gene. From germline, CDR1 is MNHEY and CDR2 SMNVEV (reference sequence). Trimming pared 5 bases from V and 1 base from J, leaving 14 bases between. The CDR3 loop spans 15 amino acids.

As DNA, the CDR3 is TGTGCTAGTGGTTTGGTAGGGACTAGCGGGAGGCTAGGCCTATACAATGAGCAGTTCTTC. Encoded protein: CASGLVGTSGRLGLYNEQFF. The J gene is TRBJ2-1, the V gene TRBV12-5; TRBD2 matches 15 bases. Per germline, CDR1 LGHNT and CDR2 FRNRAP. V was clipped by 0 bases and J by 4 bases; unmatched bases: 10. CDR3 length equals 20 residues.

The J gene is TRBJ2-1, the V gene TRBV7-6; 11 bases are shared with TRBD2. V lost 1 base, J lost 6 bases, and 8 bases stayed unmatched. CDR1 and CDR2 (germline): SGHVS, FNYEAQ. The CDR3 is made up of 17 amino acids. This CDR3 reads CASSLGALAGGLNEQFF. CDR3 in DNA: TGTGCCAGCAGCTTAGGGGCTCTAGCGGGAGGCCTCAATGAGCAGTTCTTC. Full variable domain (remainder filled in from reference TRBV7-6 and TRBJ2-1): GAGVSQSPRYKVTKRGQDVALRCDPISGHVSLYWYRQALGQGPEFLTYFNYEAQQDKSGLPNDRFSAERPEGSISTLTIQRTEQRDSAMYRCASSLGALAGGLNEQFFGPGTRLTVL.

At least ten counts were recorded for this clone. The chain is built from TRBV27 and TRBJ1-4, with D tentatively TRBD1 (6 bases). Germline V lookup: CDR1 MNHEY, CDR2 SMNVEV (reference sequence). The CDR3 runs 16 residues. The ends were cut back, 3 bases at V and 3 bases at J, with 14 bases in the middle. This CDR3 is CASSFNRDTANEKLFF. CDR3 in DNA: TGTGCCAGCAGTTTTAACCGGGACACAGCTAATGAAAAACTGTTTTTT.

This clone was seen just once. The chain links TRBV7-9 to TRBJ2-6; 12 nucleotides line up with TRBD2. The J segment lost 2 bases and the V segment lost 5 bases, leaving 4 bases of the junction unmatched. This CDR3 has 17 residues. The germline V gene has CDR1 SEHNR and CDR2 FQNEAQ (reference sequence). The CDR3 nucleotides are TGTGCCAGCAGCCCCCGACTAGCGGGAGCTGGGGCCAACGTCCTGACTTTC. Translated, it gives CASSPRLAGAGANVLTF.

The V and J genes are TRBV19 and TRBJ2-6; D is possibly TRBD1 (6 bases). The CDR3 extends over 17 amino acids. Per the germline V gene, CDR1 is LNHDA and CDR2 is SQIVND (reference sequence). The germline V and J ends were trimmed by 11 bases and 0 bases, with 20 bases remaining between them. In nucleotides, the CDR3 is TGTGCCTCCAGCGAACGGGACACCTACTCTGGGGCCAACGTCCTGACTTTC. It translates to CASSERDTYSGANVLTF.

CDR3 coding DNA: TGTGCCACCAGTGATTTGCAATATCTGTCTGGTTGGGAGGGAGGAAGTTCCTCTGGAAACACCATATATTTT. As protein: CATSDLQYLSGWEGGSSSGNTIYF. This chain uses TRBV24-1 with TRBJ1-3; no clear D gene. Germline V gene data show CDR1 as KGHDR and CDR2 as SFDVKD. The CDR3 length is 24 residues. Between the trimmed V and J ends, which lost 0 bases and 0 bases, there was a span of 32 bases.

This rearrangement joins TRBV3-1 (or the pseudogene TRBV3-2) to TRBJ2-5, with TRBD2 matching over 9 bases. Trimming cost V 0 bases and J 5 bases; bases outside gene matches: 4. The V gene's germline CDR1 is LGHDT and CDR2 YNNKEL (reference sequence). This CDR3 has 15 residues. CDR3: CASSQDRSGRETQYF. In nucleotides, the CDR3 is TGTGCCAGCAGCCAAGATAGAAGCGGGAGGGAGACCCAGTACTTC.

This chain links TRBV15 with TRBJ1-2; D call uncertain. V lost 0 bases, J lost 2 bases, and 13 bases lay in between. The CDR3 is 16 amino acids. In germline, CDR1 is LNHNV, CDR2 YYDKDF (reference sequence). DNA for the CDR3: TGTGCCACCAGCAGAGATCTGAGCGGATCAAACTATGGCTACACCTTC. Residues: CATSRDLSGSNYGYTF.

The J gene is TRBJ2-5, the V gene TRBV6-5; 9 bases map to TRBD1. The CDR3 consists of 14 residues. Looked up from germline, CDR1 is MNHEY and CDR2 is SVGAGI. Unmatched junction bases numbered 9, after V lost 2 bases and J lost 11 bases. The CDR3 here is CASSYRVGQGLQYF. The CDR3, as DNA: TGTGCCAGCAGTTACAGGGTGGGACAGGGTTTACAGTACTTC.

This clone has more than one count but fewer than ten. The V and J genes are TRBV5-1 and TRBJ1-1, with a weak D call TRBD1 (6 bases). In germline, CDR1 is SGHRS, CDR2 YFSETQ. CDR3 size: 14 residues. Trimming stripped 3 bases from V and 5 bases from J, with 14 bases between. The CDR3: CASSSGQFGTEAFF. The CDR3 bases are TGCGCCAGCAGCTCCGGACAGTTTGGAACTGAAGCTTTCTTT.

This clone was detected a few times. Other nucleotide sequences from this sample produce the same CDR3. The chain recombines TRBV7-2 with TRBJ2-1; a possible D gene is TRBD2 (6 bases). Trimming left V 3 bases short and J 10 bases short, with 13 bases between. In germline, CDR1 is SGHTA, CDR2 FQGNSA. The CDR3 sequence is 13 residues long. The CDR3 region has the DNA TGTGCCAGCAGCTTGCCGGGACTCCAGGAGCAGTTCTTC. Translation: CASSLPGLQEQFF. The full variable domain, rest sourced from reference TRBV7-2 and TRBJ2-1, is GAGVSQSPSNKVTEKGKDVELRCDPISGHTALYWYRQSLGQGLEFLIYFQGNSAPDKSGLPSDRFSAERTGGSVSTLTIQRTQQEDSAVYLCASSLPGLQEQFFGPGTRLTVL.

V gene TRBV7-9 combines with J gene TRBJ2-3; D not certain. Per the germline V gene, CDR1 is SEHNR and CDR2 is FQNEAQ (reference sequence). V was pared by 5 bases and J by 0 bases, with 21 bases between. The CDR3 has 18 amino acids. Written as DNA, the CDR3 is TGTGCCAGCAGCGCCGCAGAGTGGTGGAGAGCTAGCACAGATACGCAGTATTTT. It codes for CASSAAEWWRASTDTQYF.

This chain connects TRBV5-1 to TRBJ1-1; perhaps TRBD1 as D (6 bases). Per the germline V gene, CDR1 is SGHRS and CDR2 is YFSETQ. Trimming took 4 bases from V and 2 from J, leaving 15 bases between them. There are 15 residues in the CDR3. CDR3 in DNA: TGCGCCAGCAGCCAGAGGGGGACGCAAAACACTGAAGCTTTCTTT. It specifies CASSQRGTQNTEAFF.

The gene calls are TRBV5-1 and TRBJ2-3, with 8 bases fitting TRBD2. V lost 2 bases, J lost 3 bases, and 17 bases stayed unmatched. Germline V gene data show CDR1 as SGHRS and CDR2 as YFSETQ. This CDR3 has 19 amino acids. The CDR3 nucleotides read TGCGCCAGCAGCTTAGGACTAATAAGCAGCGGGAGTCGTACAGATACGCAGTATTTT. It codes for CASSLGLISSGSRTDTQYF. Together with reference TRBV5-1 and TRBJ2-3, the CDR3 gives the full variable domain: KAGVTQTPRYLIKTRGQQVTLSCSPISGHRSVSWYQQTPGQGLQFLFEYFSETQRNKGNFPGRFSGRQFSNSRSEMNVSTLELGDSALYLCASSLGLISSGSRTDTQYFGPGTRLTVL.

The V gene is TRBV5-5, the J gene TRBJ2-3; D unclear. The CDR3 sequence is 14 residues long. The V and J ends lost 0 bases and 2 bases respectively, with 7 bases between them. The germline gives CDR1 SGHKS, CDR2 YYEKEE (reference sequence). CDR3 coding DNA: TGTGCCAGCAGCTTGGCGACTTCCACAGATACGCAGTATTTT. This encodes CASSLATSTDTQYF.

This clone was detected a few times. The chain joins TRBV19 to TRBJ2-1, with 8 bases fitting TRBD2. The CDR3 is 17 amino acids. The V gene end was trimmed by 8 bases and the J gene end by 0 bases; junction bases not matched to a gene: 12. CDR1 is LNHDA and CDR2 is SQIVND in the germline V gene (reference sequence). The CDR3 region is CASSHHGSGDSYNEQFF. The CDR3 nucleotides read TGTGCCAGTTCGCATCACGGTAGCGGGGACTCCTACAATGAGCAGTTCTTC.

The chain carries TRBV5-1 and TRBJ1-1; 8 nucleotides line up with TRBD1. The CDR3 has 14 residues. Germline V gene sequence: CDR1 SGHRS, CDR2 YFSETQ. V shed 1 base and J 4 bases; nucleotides not matched to a gene: 3. CDR3: CASSLRQGFTEAFF. The CDR3 bases are TGCGCCAGCAGCTTGAGACAGGGGTTCACTGAAGCTTTCTTT.

The chain combines TRBV28 with TRBJ1-2; D is unresolved. Trimming pared 10 bases from V and 8 bases from J, leaving 17 bases between. The CDR3 extends over 12 amino acids. Germline assignment: CDR1 MDHEN and CDR2 SYDVKM. The CDR3 protein is CATSGRGQGYTF. The CDR3 region has the DNA TGTGCCACCTCAGGTCGGGGTCAAGGCTACACCTTC.

The rearrangement uses TRBV9 and TRBJ2-2, with TRBD1 as a possible D gene (5 bases). The V end lost 4 bases, the J end lost 3 bases, and 13 bases lay between the germline ends. CDR1 is SGDLS, CDR2 YYNGEE, per germline. This CDR3 region has 15 residues. The CDR3 DNA sequence: TGTGCCAGCAGCAGACCAGGGCAGGACACCGGGGAGCTGTTTTTT. As protein: CASSRPGQDTGELFF.

This clone was recorded once. The chain recombines TRBV4-1 with TRBJ1-6, with TRBD1 matching 7 bases. This CDR3 has 15 residues. Germline lookup yields CDR1 MGHRA and CDR2 YSYEKL. V dropped 3 bases and J dropped 5; count of bases not matched to a gene: 4. CDR3 in amino acids: CASSQRDRNNSPLHF. In DNA, the CDR3 is TGCGCCAGCAGCCAGAGGGACAGAAATAATTCACCCCTCCACTTT.